This T cell receptor beta chain was retrieved from a study of Graves' ophthalmopathy and Graves' hyperthyroidism. Using RNA transcripts, the TCR beta CDR3 regions were amplified. The first-round RT-PCR employed HTBI primers together with the Qiagen OneStep RT-PCR kit. A multiplex PCR was then performed as the second round. TCRdb independently ran MiXCR on the multiplex PCR reads; one entry per CDR3 protein. The table has 200,000 to 300,000 distinct CDR3 sequences, about 47% seen once. CDR1 is DFQATT and CDR2 is SNEGSKA in the germline V gene (reference sequence). V lost 6 bases and J 5 bases, leaving 20 bases between the germline ends. The CDR3 is 14 residues long. In donors with ophthalmopathy, activity was moderate-to-severe, with CAS ≥3, NOSPECS ≥4 and duration under 3 months. Exclusion covered patients with other autoimmune diseases or uncontrolled infections (as well as pregnancy or lactation).

The rearrangement joins TRBV20-1 to TRBJ2-7; a possible D gene is TRBD1 (5 bases). The receptor was isolated from an adult man with Graves' ophthalmopathy. Sequenced input: peripheral blood. In DNA, the CDR3 is TGCAGTGCCGAGGAGACTCTGGACAATCACGAGCAGTACTTC. Translated, it gives CSAEETLDNHEQYF.